This T cell receptor (beta chain) was profiled in a study of cytomegalovirus exposure and HLA in healthy donors. Study-level results: Productive rates of about 87% or about 30% were seen for most TCR beta V segments in an earlier analysis. In a later analysis, most CMV-associated TCR beta chains appeared HLA-restricted.

This clone was seen a few times. As yet, its antigen is unknown. The junction departs from germline at one end; a sequencing error may be responsible. This PCR relied on a set of 60 Vbeta primers and 13 Jbeta primers. Measured with immunoSEQ multiplex PCR; TCRdb has only the in-frame clones, and not every one. The profile covers just under 70,000 clones, with approximately 78% appearing a single time and around 6.3% taken by the ten largest. The CDR3 is 16 residues long. Germline CDR1 is SGHVS and CDR2 is FQNEAQ. The chain joins TRBV7-8 to TRBJ2-7; 7 bases agree with TRBD2. The clonotype originates from a human donor in good health. Sequencing used PBMCs. This chain's CDR3 is CASSLAGTTVTYEQYF. For the CDR3, the DNA is TGTGCCAGCAGCCTAGCCGGGACTACCGTAACCTACGAGCAGTACTTC.